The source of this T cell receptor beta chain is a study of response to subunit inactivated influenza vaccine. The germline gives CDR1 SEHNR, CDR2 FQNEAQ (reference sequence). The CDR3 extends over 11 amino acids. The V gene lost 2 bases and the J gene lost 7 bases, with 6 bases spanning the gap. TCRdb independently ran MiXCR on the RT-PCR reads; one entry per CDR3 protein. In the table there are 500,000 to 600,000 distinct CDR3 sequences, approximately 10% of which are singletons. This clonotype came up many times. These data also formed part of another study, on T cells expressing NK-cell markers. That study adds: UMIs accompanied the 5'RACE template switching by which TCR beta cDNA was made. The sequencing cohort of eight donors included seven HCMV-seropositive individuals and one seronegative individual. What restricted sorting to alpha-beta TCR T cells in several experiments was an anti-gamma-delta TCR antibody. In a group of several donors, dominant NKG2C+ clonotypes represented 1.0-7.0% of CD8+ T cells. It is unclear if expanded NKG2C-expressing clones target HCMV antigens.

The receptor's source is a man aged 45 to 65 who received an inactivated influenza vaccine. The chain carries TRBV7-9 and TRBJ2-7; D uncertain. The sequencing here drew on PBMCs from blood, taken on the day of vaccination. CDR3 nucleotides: TGTGCCAGCAGCTTACAAAGGGAGCAGTACTTC. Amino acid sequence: CASSLQREQYF.